The entry below describes one T cell receptor beta chain. This sample's TCRbeta library carried unique molecular identifier barcodes. MiXCR, run by TCRdb on the PCR reads, gives a single entry per CDR3 protein. Among a few hundred thousand distinct CDR3 sequences listed, approximately 20% were seen once. The CDR3 totals 15 residues. CDR1 SEHNR and CDR2 FQNEAQ come from the germline V gene (reference sequence). V was pared by 0 bases and J by 1 base, with 8 bases between. This record comes from a study of T-cell reconstitution after alpha-beta-depleted transplantation in children. The chain uses TRBV7-9 and TRBJ2-3; D perhaps matches TRBD2 (5 bases). The sample in question was PBMCs from the stem cell graft donor, obtained from the stem cell graft. The sequence was obtained from a human donor who donated a stem cell graft to a child with acute lymphoblastic leukemia. The CDR3 nucleotides read TGTGCCAGCAGCTTAGCGACTATTGGCACAGATACGCAGTATTTT. It is translated as CASSLATIGTDTQYF.